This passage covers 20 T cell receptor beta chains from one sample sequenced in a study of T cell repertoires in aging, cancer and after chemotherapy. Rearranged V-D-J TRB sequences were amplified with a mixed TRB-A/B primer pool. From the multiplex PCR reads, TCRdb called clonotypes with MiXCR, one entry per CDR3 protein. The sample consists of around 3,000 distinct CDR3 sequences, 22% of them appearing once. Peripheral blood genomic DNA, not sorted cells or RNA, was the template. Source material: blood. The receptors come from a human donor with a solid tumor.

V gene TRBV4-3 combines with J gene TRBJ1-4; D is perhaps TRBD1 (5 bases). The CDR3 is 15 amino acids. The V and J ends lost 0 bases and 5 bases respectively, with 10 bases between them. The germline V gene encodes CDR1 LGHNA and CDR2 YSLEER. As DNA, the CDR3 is TGCGCCAGCAGCCAAGAGGGGGGGGTGAATGAAAAACTGTTTTTT. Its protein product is CASSQEGGVNEKLFF.

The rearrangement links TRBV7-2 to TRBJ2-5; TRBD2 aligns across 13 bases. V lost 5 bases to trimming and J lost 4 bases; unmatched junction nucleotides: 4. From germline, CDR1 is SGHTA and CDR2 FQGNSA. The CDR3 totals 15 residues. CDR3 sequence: CASSKGLAGVETQYF. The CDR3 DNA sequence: TGTGCCAGCAGCAAAGGACTAGCGGGGGTAGAGACCCAGTACTTC.

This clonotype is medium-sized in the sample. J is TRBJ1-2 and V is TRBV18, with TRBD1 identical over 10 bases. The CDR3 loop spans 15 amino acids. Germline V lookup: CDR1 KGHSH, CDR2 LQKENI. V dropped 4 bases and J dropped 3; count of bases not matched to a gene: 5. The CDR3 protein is CASSLRQGADYGYTF. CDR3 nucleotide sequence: TGTGCCAGCTCACTCCGACAGGGGGCAGACTATGGCTACACCTTC.

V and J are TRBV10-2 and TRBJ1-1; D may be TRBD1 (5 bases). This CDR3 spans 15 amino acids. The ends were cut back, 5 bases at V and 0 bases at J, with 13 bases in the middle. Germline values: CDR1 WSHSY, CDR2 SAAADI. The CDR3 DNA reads TGCGCCAGCAGTCCCACGGACACGTTGAACACTGAAGCTTTCTTT. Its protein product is CASSPTDTLNTEAFF.

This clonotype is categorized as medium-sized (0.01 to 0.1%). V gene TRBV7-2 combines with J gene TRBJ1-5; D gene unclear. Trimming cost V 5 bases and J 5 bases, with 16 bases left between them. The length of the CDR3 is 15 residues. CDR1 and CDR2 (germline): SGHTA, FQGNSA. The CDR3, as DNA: TGTGCCAGCAGCGCGCAGGACCCAGCGGATCAGCCCCAGCATTTT. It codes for CASSAQDPADQPQHF.

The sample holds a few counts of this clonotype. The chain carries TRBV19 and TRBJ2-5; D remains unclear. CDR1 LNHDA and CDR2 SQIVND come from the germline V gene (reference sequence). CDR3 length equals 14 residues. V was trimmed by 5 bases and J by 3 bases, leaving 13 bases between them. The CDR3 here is CASSSPGRKETQYF. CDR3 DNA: TGTGCCAGTAGTTCCCCTGGCAGAAAAGAGACCCAGTACTTC.

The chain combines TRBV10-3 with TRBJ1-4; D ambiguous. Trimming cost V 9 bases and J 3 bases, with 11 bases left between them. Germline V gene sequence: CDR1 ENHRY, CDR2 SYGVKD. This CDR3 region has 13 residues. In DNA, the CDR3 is TGTGCCATTACGGACGGCCCTAATGAAAAACTGTTTTTT. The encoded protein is CAITDGPNEKLFF.

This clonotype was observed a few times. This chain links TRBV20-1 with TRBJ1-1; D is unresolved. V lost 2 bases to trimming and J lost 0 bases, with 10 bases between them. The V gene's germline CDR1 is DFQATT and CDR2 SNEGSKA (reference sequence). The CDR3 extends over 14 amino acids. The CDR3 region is CSARNPNLNTEAFF. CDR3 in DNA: TGCAGTGCTAGAAATCCTAACCTGAACACTGAAGCTTTCTTT.

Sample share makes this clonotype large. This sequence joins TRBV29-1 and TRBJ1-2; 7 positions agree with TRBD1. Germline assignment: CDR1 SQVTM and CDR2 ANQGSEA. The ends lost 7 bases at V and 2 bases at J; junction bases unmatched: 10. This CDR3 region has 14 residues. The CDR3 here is CSAIPGTANYGYTF. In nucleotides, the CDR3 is TGCAGCGCCATACCCGGGACAGCGAACTATGGCTACACCTTC.

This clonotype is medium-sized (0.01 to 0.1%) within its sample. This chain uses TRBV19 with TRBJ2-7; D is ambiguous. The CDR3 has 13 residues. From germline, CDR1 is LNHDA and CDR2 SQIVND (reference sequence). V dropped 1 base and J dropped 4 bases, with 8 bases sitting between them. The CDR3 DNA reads TGTGCCAGTAGTATAGTTAGTGGATACGAGCAGTACTTC. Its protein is CASSIVSGYEQYF.

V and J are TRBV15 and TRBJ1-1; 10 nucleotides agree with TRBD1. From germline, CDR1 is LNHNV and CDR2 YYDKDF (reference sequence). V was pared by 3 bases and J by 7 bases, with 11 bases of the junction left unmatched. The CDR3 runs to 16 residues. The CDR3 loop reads CATSRPPDRGAGEAFF. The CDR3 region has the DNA TGTGCCACCAGCAGGCCCCCGGACAGGGGGGCGGGTGAAGCTTTCTTT.

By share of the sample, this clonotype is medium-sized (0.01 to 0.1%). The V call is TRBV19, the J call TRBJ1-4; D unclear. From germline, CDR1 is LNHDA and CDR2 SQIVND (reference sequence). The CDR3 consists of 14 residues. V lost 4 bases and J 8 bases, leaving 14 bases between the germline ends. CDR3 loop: CASSKLTDGEKLFF. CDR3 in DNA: TGTGCCAGTAGTAAATTGACCGACGGGGAAAAACTGTTTTTT.

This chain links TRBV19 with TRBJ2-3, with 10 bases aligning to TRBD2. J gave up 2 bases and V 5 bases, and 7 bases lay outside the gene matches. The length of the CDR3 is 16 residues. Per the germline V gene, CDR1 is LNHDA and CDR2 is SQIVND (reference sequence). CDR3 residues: CASSSLAGAPTDTQYF. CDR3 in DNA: TGTGCCAGTAGTTCCCTAGCGGGGGCCCCCACAGATACGCAGTATTTT.

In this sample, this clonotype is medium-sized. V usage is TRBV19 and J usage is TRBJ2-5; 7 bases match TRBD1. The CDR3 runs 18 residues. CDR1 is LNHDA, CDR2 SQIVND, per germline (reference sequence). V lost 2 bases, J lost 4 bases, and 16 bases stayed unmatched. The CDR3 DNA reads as TGTGCCAGTAGTATAAGGCGCACGGCAGGGGGAGTAGGAGAGACCCAGTACTTC. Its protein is CASSIRRTAGGVGETQYF.

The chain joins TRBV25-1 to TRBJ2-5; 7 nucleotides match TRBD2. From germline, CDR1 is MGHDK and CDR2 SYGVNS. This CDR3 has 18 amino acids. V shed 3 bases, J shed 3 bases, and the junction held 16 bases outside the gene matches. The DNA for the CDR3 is TGTGCCAGCAGTGAGGGGGTGGGGAGGGGAAATCTCAAAGAGACCCAGTACTTC. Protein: CASSEGVGRGNLKETQYF.

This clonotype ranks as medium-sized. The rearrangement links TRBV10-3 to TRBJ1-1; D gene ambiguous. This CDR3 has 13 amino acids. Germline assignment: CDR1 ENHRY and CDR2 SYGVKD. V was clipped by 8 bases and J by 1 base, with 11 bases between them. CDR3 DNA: TGTGCCATCGCGGGCCTCGGGAACACTGAAGCTTTCTTT. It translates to CAIAGLGNTEAFF.

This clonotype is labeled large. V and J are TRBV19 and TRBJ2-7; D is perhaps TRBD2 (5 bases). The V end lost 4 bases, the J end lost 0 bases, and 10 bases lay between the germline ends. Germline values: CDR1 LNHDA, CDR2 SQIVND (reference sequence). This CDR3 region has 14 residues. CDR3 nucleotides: TGTGCCAGTAGTAAGGCGGGTCTCTCCTACGAGCAGTACTTC. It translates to CASSKAGLSYEQYF. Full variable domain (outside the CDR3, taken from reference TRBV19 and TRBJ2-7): DGGITQSPKYLFRKEGQNVTLSCEQNLNHDAMYWYRQDPGQGLRLIYYSQIVNDFQKGDIAEGYSVSREKKESFPLTVTSAQKNPTAFYLCASSKAGLSYEQYFGPGTRLTVT.

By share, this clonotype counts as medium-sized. Written as DNA, the CDR3 is TGTGCCAGCAGCCAATACCAAGAGACCCAGTACTTC. Amino acids: CASSQYQETQYF. This rearrangement joins TRBV7-2 to TRBJ2-5; D not resolved. The CDR3 has 12 residues. Germline lookup yields CDR1 SGHTA and CDR2 FQGNSA. V was clipped by 5 bases and J by 0 bases, with 4 bases between them.

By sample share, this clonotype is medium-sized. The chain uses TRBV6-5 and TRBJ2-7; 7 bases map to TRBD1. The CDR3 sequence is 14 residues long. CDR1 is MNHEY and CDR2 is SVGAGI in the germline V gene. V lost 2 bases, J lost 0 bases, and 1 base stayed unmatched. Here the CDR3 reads CASSYQGVSYEQYF. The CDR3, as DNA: TGTGCCAGCAGTTACCAGGGGGTCTCCTACGAGCAGTACTTC.

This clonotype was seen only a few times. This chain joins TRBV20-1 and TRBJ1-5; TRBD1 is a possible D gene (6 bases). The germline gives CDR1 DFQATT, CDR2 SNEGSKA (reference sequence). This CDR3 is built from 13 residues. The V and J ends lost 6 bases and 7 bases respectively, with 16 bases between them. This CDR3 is CSARGGAGQPQHF. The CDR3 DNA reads TGCAGTGCCCGAGGGGGAGCCGGGCAGCCCCAGCATTTT.